The clone carrying this T cell receptor (beta chain) was counted once. With 0 bases clipped from V and 0 bases from J, the junction kept 5 bases outside the gene matches. This CDR3 region has 17 residues. From germline, CDR1 is SGDLS and CDR2 YYNGEE. This sample was included in a study of blood T cell repertoires in COVID-19. The assay was immunoSEQ multiplex PCR, and TCRdb's table has in-frame clones only and misses some. The data hold 250,000 to 300,000 clones, with roughly 85% observed a single time. The receptor comes from a man aged 50 to 59 with active or convalescent COVID-19. This sequence joins TRBV9 and TRBJ2-2, with TRBD1 matching 7 bases. Sequencing was done on a sample of peripheral blood. This chain's CDR3 is CASSVGPGGTNTGELFF. In nucleotides, the CDR3 is TGTGCCAGCAGCGTAGGGCCAGGGGGAACGAACACCGGGGAGCTGTTTTTT.